Shown below are 32 T cell receptor beta chains from a single sample sequenced in a study of T cell repertoires in cytomegalovirus infection (dated by TCRdb to between 2018 and 2020). The instrument given in TCRdb is Illumina HiSeq 1500. The public reads were run again by TCRdb, first through fastp at Q25 and then through MiXCR, and only productive beta chains were kept. Rows are unified per CDR3 protein, each entry keeping the most common DNA and genes. The sample profile shows some 680,000 distinct CDR3 sequences; about 40% of them were found once. The ten largest make up roughly 2.9% of the sample. Sequencing was performed on PBMCs. These receptors were taken from a human donor in good health (CMV status not recorded). Some clones in this sample may be carry-over from other donors' samples.

On this clonotype: Possible read error: a much larger clone is one base away. The rearrangement joins TRBV7-2 to TRBJ1-6, with D unresolved. The CDR3 consists of 15 residues. From germline, CDR1 is SGHTA and CDR2 FQGNSA. CDR3 DNA: TGTGCCAGCAGCACGAGTACAAGTTCACATTCACACCTCCACTTT. Protein sequence: CASSTSTSSHSHLHF. Full variable domain (outside the CDR3, taken from reference TRBV7-2 and TRBJ1-6): GAGVSQSPSNKVTEKGKDVELRCDPISGHTALYWYRQSLGQGLEFLIYFQGNSAPDKSGLPSDRFSAERTGGSVSTLTIQRTQQEDSAVYLCASSTSTSSHSHLHFGNGTRLTVT.

The chain employs TRBV27 and TRBJ2-3; D gene unclear. The CDR3 is made up of 15 amino acids. V was cut by 3 bases and J by 0 bases, with 10 bases left in between. Germline loops: CDR1 MNHEY, CDR2 SMNVEV (reference sequence). The CDR3 region is CASSFNPSSTDTQYF. CDR3 DNA sequence: TGTGCCAGCAGTTTTAACCCGTCTAGCACAGATACGCAGTATTTT.

Comments on this clonotype: Being one base from a much bigger clone, this may be a read error. This chain links TRBV7-6 with TRBJ2-3, with D perhaps being TRBD1 or TRBD2 (6 bases each). Trimming took off 5 bases at V and 1 base at J, with 16 bases between the two ends. The CDR3 consists of 16 residues. Per the germline V gene, CDR1 is SGHVS and CDR2 is FNYEAQ. Here the CDR3 DNA reads TGTGCCAGCAGCCGCCCCCCCGGGGGCCGCACAGATACGCAGTATTTT. Translating it yields CASSRPPGGRTDTQYF.

There are a few counts of this clonotype. The rearrangement links TRBV6-5 to TRBJ1-5, with TRBD1 as a possible D gene (6 bases). Germline-derived CDR1 and CDR2 are MNHEY and SVGAGI. With 10 bases removed from V and 0 bases from J, the gap between germline ends came to 22 bases. This CDR3 contains 17 residues. CDR3 in amino acids: CATQMRAGVYSNQPQHF. The CDR3 DNA sequence: TGTGCCACGCAAATGAGGGCAGGGGTCTATAGCAATCAGCCCCAGCATTTT.

This clonotype was seen a few times. The chain uses TRBV5-6 and TRBJ1-5, with TRBD1 matching 9 bases. CDR1 is SGHDT and CDR2 is YYEEEE in the germline V gene. After removal of 2 bases from V and 2 bases from J, the junction contained 5 bases not matched to a gene. CDR3 length: 16 amino acids. The CDR3 sequence: CASSFTGGVGNQPQHF. The CDR3 bases are TGTGCCAGCAGCTTTACAGGGGGCGTCGGCAATCAGCCCCAGCATTTT.

A few counts support this clonotype. Its ends do not fully match the called genes, so a read error is possible. V is TRBV20-1 and J is TRBJ1-4, with D uncertain. Germline CDR1 and CDR2: DFQATT and SNEGSKA (reference sequence). This CDR3 has 11 residues. DNA for the CDR3: TGCAGTGCTAGAATCCGCCGGACCAGGCATTTT. The encoded protein is CSARIRRTRHF.

This chain joins TRBV2 and TRBJ2-1; D unclear. The CDR3 length is 14 residues. CDR1 is SNHLY, CDR2 FYNNEI, per germline. V was clipped by 7 bases and J by 8 bases, with 18 bases between them. CDR3 coding DNA: TGTGCCAGCAAATTTGAGGCGGCAACGGATGAGCAGTTCTTC. Translation gives CASKFEAATDEQFF.

This chain uses TRBV5-4 with TRBJ1-2; D is unresolved. Germline V gene sequence: CDR1 SGHNT, CDR2 YYREEE (reference sequence). This CDR3 spans 11 amino acids. V lost 4 bases to trimming and J lost 6 bases, with 7 bases between them. CDR3 in amino acids: CASSAQDGYTF. In DNA, the CDR3 is TGTGCCAGCAGCGCCCAGGATGGCTACACCTTC.

This clonotype was recorded a few times. This could be a read error, since a much larger clone is one nucleotide away. The chain carries TRBV6-8 and TRBJ1-1; D gene uncertain. CDR1 is MNHGY, CDR2 SAAAGT, per germline. The CDR3 has 13 amino acids. The CDR3 spells CASSLIINTESFF. CDR3 DNA sequence: TGTGCCAGCAGTTTAATCATCAACACTGAATCTTTCTTT.

V and J are TRBV6-2 or TRBV6-3 and TRBJ1-5; 8 bases are a match to TRBD1. Unmatched junction bases numbered 6, after V lost 2 bases and J lost 0 bases. This CDR3 spans 17 amino acids. Per germline, CDR1 MNHEY and CDR2 SVGEGT. In nucleotides, the CDR3 is TGTGCCAGCAGTTACCTGACGACAGGGGCTAGCAATCAGCCCCAGCATTTT. As protein: CASSYLTTGASNQPQHF.

Remarks on this clonotype: A much larger clone lies a single base off, so this may be a read error. In this CDR3 the conserved last residue, phenylalanine or tryptophan, is missing, so a read error is likely. The rearrangement uses TRBV7-9 and TRBJ2-1, with D unresolved. The germline V and J ends were trimmed by 1 base and 3 bases, with 19 bases remaining between them. This CDR3 is built from 18 residues. The V gene's germline CDR1 is SEHNR and CDR2 FQNEAQ (reference sequence). This chain's CDR3 is CASSLGQDQHLVYNEQFL. The CDR3 DNA sequence: TGTGCCAGCAGCTTAGGGCAGGACCAGCACCTCGTCTACAATGAGCAGTTCTTA.

This clonotype came up many times. The chain recombines TRBV19 with TRBJ1-1; D ambiguous. This CDR3 comprises 12 residues. CDR1 is LNHDA and CDR2 is SQIVND in the germline V gene (reference sequence). Trimming removed 9 bases at V and 1 base at J, with 9 bases between. The CDR3 spells CASSSGNTEAFF. The DNA of the CDR3 is TGTGCCAGCAGCTCTGGGAACACTGAAGCTTTCTTT.

The chain couples TRBV29-1 to TRBJ2-7, with D possibly called TRBD1 or TRBD2 (6 bases each). Germline CDR1 reads SQVTM; CDR2 reads ANQGSEA. This CDR3 region has 13 residues. V lost 5 bases to trimming and J lost 0 bases, with 11 bases between them. The DNA for the CDR3 is TGCAGCGTTCGGGGGCCGAGCTCCTACGAGCAGTACTTC. Protein sequence: CSVRGPSSYEQYF.

The chain couples TRBV5-4 to TRBJ2-1; perhaps TRBD2 as D (6 bases). This CDR3 has 17 amino acids. The ends were cut back, 0 bases at V and 2 bases at J, with 15 bases in the middle. Per germline, CDR1 SGHNT and CDR2 YYREEE (reference sequence). In DNA form, the CDR3 reads TGTGCCAGCAGCTTGGCGGCGGGGACCTCCACCTACAATGAGCAGTTCTTC. It yields the protein CASSLAAGTSTYNEQFF.

The chain employs TRBV19 and TRBJ1-1, with TRBD1 identical over 10 bases. The CDR3 runs 16 residues. Germline V gene lookup returns CDR1 LNHDA and CDR2 SQIVND (reference sequence). With V trimmed by 3 bases and J by 0 bases, 4 bases remained unmatched. CDR3 in amino acids: CASSIRDRGMNTEAFF. The CDR3 DNA follows: TGTGCCAGTAGTATCCGGGACAGGGGAATGAACACTGAAGCTTTCTTT.

At least ten counts were recorded for this clonotype. This rearrangement joins TRBV7-2 to TRBJ1-6, with D possibly matching TRBD1 (6 bases). CDR3 length equals 15 residues. The V gene's germline CDR1 is SGHTA and CDR2 FQGNSA. V lost 1 base and J 6 bases, leaving 10 bases between the germline ends. In DNA form, the CDR3 reads TGTGCCAGCAGCTTAGACAGGGTGGGTAATTCACCCCTCCACTTT. This encodes CASSLDRVGNSPLHF.

This chain uses TRBV7-6 with TRBJ1-1; TRBD1 might be the D (5 bases). This CDR3 has 15 amino acids. The germline V and J ends were trimmed by 3 bases and 3 bases, with 14 bases remaining between them. The germline V gene encodes CDR1 SGHVS and CDR2 FNYEAQ. CDR3 DNA: TGTGCCAGCAGCTTCCCTGTGGGGGGAGACACTGAAGCTTTCTTT. Protein: CASSFPVGGDTEAFF.

This clonotype was detected only a few times. The rearrangement joins TRBV29-1 to TRBJ2-7; possibly TRBD2 for D (6 bases). CDR3 length: 13 amino acids. The germline V gene encodes CDR1 SQVTM and CDR2 ANQGSEA. Deletions cut 4 bases from V and 1 base from J, with 11 bases between. CDR3 sequence: CSVGGGVSYEQYF. As DNA, the CDR3 is TGCAGCGTTGGTGGAGGGGTGTCCTACGAGCAGTACTTC.

The chain couples TRBV6-2 or TRBV6-3 to TRBJ2-7; 10 bases match TRBD2. The CDR3 has 18 amino acids. Germline V gene data show CDR1 as MNHEY and CDR2 as SVGEGT. Trimming removed 4 bases from V and 3 bases from J; junction bases left unmatched: 15. In DNA form, the CDR3 reads TGTGCCAGCAGTTTCGTTGCTAGCGGGAGTGTGAGGCTCTACGAGCAGTACTTC. It encodes CASSFVASGSVRLYEQYF.

The sample holds many counts of this clonotype. V gene TRBV7-2 combines with J gene TRBJ2-7, with no clear D. The CDR3 covers 15 residues. The V end lost 2 bases, the J end lost 0 bases, and 11 bases lay between the germline ends. The germline gives CDR1 SGHTA, CDR2 FQGNSA. DNA of the CDR3: TGTGCCAGCAGCTTATCGACACGCCTCTCCTACGAGCAGTACTTC. Its protein product is CASSLSTRLSYEQYF. The whole variable domain, remainder taken from reference TRBV7-2 and TRBJ2-7, is GAGVSQSPSNKVTEKGKDVELRCDPISGHTALYWYRQSLGQGLEFLIYFQGNSAPDKSGLPSDRFSAERTGGSVSTLTIQRTQQEDSAVYLCASSLSTRLSYEQYFGPGTRLTVT.

In its sample, this clonotype was seen a few times. The chain combines TRBV18 with TRBJ2-1; D possibly corresponds to TRBD1 (7 bases). Trimming cost V 6 bases and J 8 bases, with 17 bases left between them. Germline loops: CDR1 KGHSH, CDR2 LQKENI. CDR3 length equals 14 residues. DNA of the CDR3: TGTGCCAGCTCCCCAGACAGGGAGGTCGATGAGCAGTTCTTC. This gives the protein CASSPDREVDEQFF.

The gene calls are TRBV28 and TRBJ1-4; TRBD1 is a possible D gene (6 bases). Germline lookup yields CDR1 MDHEN and CDR2 SYDVKM. This CDR3 is 13 amino acids long. Trimming pared 4 bases from V and 8 bases from J, leaving 11 bases between. The CDR3 nucleotides are TGTGCCAGCAGTTCCTTTACAGGGGAAAAACTGTTTTTT. Translation: CASSSFTGEKLFF.

V is TRBV7-9 and J is TRBJ1-2; D remains unclear. The CDR3 is 13 residues long. Germline V lookup: CDR1 SEHNR, CDR2 FQNEAQ (reference sequence). Deletions cut 1 base from V and 5 bases from J, with 8 bases between. CDR3 DNA: TGTGCCAGCAGCTTAGGCCCCGCATATGGCTACACCTTC. Its translation is CASSLGPAYGYTF. The full variable domain, completed using reference TRBV7-9 and TRBJ1-2, is DTGVSQNPRHKITKRGQNVTFRCDPISEHNRLYWYRQTLGQGPEFLTYFQNEAQLEKSRLLSDRFSAERPKGSFSTLEIQRTEQGDSAMYLCASSLGPAYGYTFGSGTRLTVV.

The rearrangement links TRBV3-1 to TRBJ1-5; D remains ambiguous. Deletions cut 1 base from V and 6 bases from J, with 10 bases between. This CDR3 is built from 14 residues. Germline lookup yields CDR1 LGHDT and CDR2 YNNKEL (reference sequence). The CDR3 region is CASSQGWEGQPQHF. The CDR3 DNA reads TGTGCCAGCAGCCAAGGTTGGGAGGGTCAGCCCCAGCATTTT.

The V gene is TRBV12-3 or TRBV12-4, the J gene TRBJ1-1; D perhaps matches TRBD1 (6 bases). The V gene lost 5 bases and the J gene lost 7 bases, with 14 bases spanning the gap. This CDR3 region has 13 residues. The CDR3 sequence is CASSVLGTIEAFF. The CDR3 coding sequence is TGTGCCAGCAGTGTCCTTGGGACAATTGAAGCTTTCTTT.

V is TRBV28 and J is TRBJ1-4, with a tentative D call TRBD1 (5 bases). The germline V gene encodes CDR1 MDHEN and CDR2 SYDVKM. V gave up 6 bases and J gave up 2 bases, with 13 bases separating them. The CDR3 extends over 15 amino acids. CDR3 loop: CASRHLRDTNEKLFF. The CDR3 DNA sequence: TGTGCCAGCAGGCACCTCAGGGATACTAATGAAAAACTGTTTTTT.

This clonotype was observed a few times. This sequence joins TRBV5-1 and TRBJ2-7, with 9 bases fitting TRBD1. Germline lookup yields CDR1 SGHRS and CDR2 YFSETQ. The CDR3 is 14 amino acids. V gave up 4 bases and J gave up 6 bases; unmatched junction bases: 8. CDR3 nucleotides: TGCGCCAGCAGCATTGGACAGGGGACCGGCGAGCAGTACTTC. Its protein product is CASSIGQGTGEQYF.

This clonotype showed up just a few times. This chain connects TRBV2 to TRBJ1-6, with unresolved D. The V and J ends lost 6 bases and 3 bases respectively, with 12 bases between them. Germline V gene data show CDR1 as SNHLY and CDR2 as FYNNEI. The CDR3 is 15 amino acids. The CDR3 nucleotides read TGTGCCAGCAGCGGGAGTCAAAACTATAATTCACCCCTCCACTTT. Translated: CASSGSQNYNSPLHF.

The CDR3 is CAPVEEATNTEAFF. In DNA form, the CDR3 reads TGTGCCCCGGTAGAAGAGGCGACGAACACTGAAGCTTTCTTT. The chain combines TRBV25-1 with TRBJ1-1; D gene ambiguous. The CDR3 has 14 residues. In germline, CDR1 is MGHDK, CDR2 SYGVNS. V was clipped by 11 bases and J by 1 base, with 17 bases between them. The whole variable domain, remainder taken from reference TRBV25-1 and TRBJ1-1, is EADIYQTPRYLVIGTGKKITLECSQTMGHDKMYWYQQDPGMELHLIHYSYGVNSTEKGDLSSESTVSRIRTEHFPLTLESARPSHTSQYLCAPVEEATNTEAFFGQGTRLTVV.

This rearrangement joins TRBV12-3 or TRBV12-4 to TRBJ2-3; 10 bases line up with TRBD1. The J call is doubtful: the DNA matches TRBJ1-5 better. The CDR3 sequence is 15 residues long. CDR3 residues: CASSWDRGGTDTQHF. DNA for the CDR3: TGTGCCAGCAGCTGGGACAGGGGAGGAACAGATACGCAGCATTTT.

This clonotype was observed at least ten times. CDR3 bases: TGTGCCAGCAGCCCCCCTTGGGGCGGACCCTCCTACAATGAGCAGTTCTTC. It translates to CASSPPWGGPSYNEQFF. The chain carries TRBV7-9 and TRBJ2-1, with D perhaps matching TRBD1 (5 bases). The CDR3 loop spans 17 amino acids. The V end was cut by 5 bases, the J end by 0 bases, with 17 bases between. In germline, CDR1 is SEHNR, CDR2 FQNEAQ (reference sequence).

CDR3 in amino acids: CAWKHLASHTF. CDR3 nucleotide sequence: TGTGCCTGGAAACATTTGGCAAGCCACACCTTC. This chain links TRBV30 with TRBJ1-2; D gene ambiguous. Germline CDR1 reads GTSNPN; CDR2 reads SVGIG (reference sequence). There are 11 residues in the CDR3. V lost 4 bases, J lost 12 bases, and 15 bases lay in between.